What follows are 9 T cell receptor beta chains derived from one specimen sequenced in a study of spatial heterogeneity in lung cancer. TCRdb analysed the 5' RACE reads with MiXCR anew, one entry per CDR3 protein. The data show around 20,000 distinct CDR3 sequences, 2.8% seen once. Study results and caveats: Tumoral mutation counts were tracked by counts of expanded intratumoral alpha and beta TCRs.

Their antigen targets remain unknown. Time point denoted: sample taken at primary tumor resection. Sequenced material: lung tumor tissue, taken at surgery. These receptors were obtained from a male donor with early-stage non-small cell lung cancer.

There are many counts of this clonotype. The chain recombines TRBV6-2 or TRBV6-3 with TRBJ2-7; TRBD2 matches 11 bases. J lost 7 bases, V lost 7 bases, and 6 bases had no gene match. Germline V gene data show CDR1 as MNHEY and CDR2 as SVGEGT. The CDR3 has 13 residues. The DNA for the CDR3 is TGTGCCAGCACACCGGGACTAGCGGATGAGCAGTACTTC. It specifies CASTPGLADEQYF.

The sample holds many counts of this clonotype. The chain links TRBV7-9 to TRBJ2-7; possibly TRBD2 for D (5 bases). V dropped 4 bases and J dropped 5 bases, with 21 bases sitting between them. The germline V gene encodes CDR1 SEHNR and CDR2 FQNEAQ (reference sequence). This CDR3 contains 16 residues. Here the CDR3 reads CASSYALPAAGHEQYF. In DNA form, the CDR3 reads TGTGCCAGCAGCTACGCCCTGCCTGCGGCGGGCCACGAGCAGTACTTC.

This clonotype has at least ten counts. The J gene is TRBJ1-2, the V gene TRBV6-1; TRBD1 aligns across 11 bases. Germline loops: CDR1 MNHNS, CDR2 SASEGT. V shed 5 bases, J shed 6 bases, and the junction held 5 bases outside the gene matches. This CDR3 has 14 amino acids. The chain's CDR3 is CASSFGQGADGYTF. The CDR3 DNA follows: TGTGCCAGCAGTTTTGGACAGGGGGCAGATGGCTACACCTTC.

Many counts were recorded for this clonotype. The J gene is TRBJ2-7, the V gene TRBV19; the match to TRBD1 covers 9 bases. Germline lookup yields CDR1 LNHDA and CDR2 SQIVND (reference sequence). This CDR3 spans 15 amino acids. V lost 7 bases to trimming and J lost 0 bases; unmatched junction nucleotides: 7. CDR3 residues: CASTQGALSSYEQYF. The CDR3 coding sequence is TGTGCCAGTACACAGGGGGCCCTCAGCTCCTACGAGCAGTACTTC.

This clonotype showed up many times. The J gene is TRBJ1-1, the V gene TRBV28; D remains unclear. The V gene lost 7 bases and the J gene lost 5 bases, with 14 bases spanning the gap. CDR1 is MDHEN and CDR2 is SYDVKM in the germline V gene. The CDR3 runs 13 residues. The CDR3 here is CASNGGPLTEAFF. CDR3 in DNA: TGTGCCAGCAACGGCGGACCCTTGACTGAAGCTTTCTTT.

This clonotype was seen ten or more times. The chain joins TRBV27 to TRBJ2-5; 12 bases are a match to TRBD2. Germline V lookup: CDR1 MNHEY, CDR2 SMNVEV (reference sequence). CDR3 length: 17 residues. J lost 9 bases, V lost 6 bases, and 17 bases had no gene match. The CDR3 nucleotides read TGTGCCAGCAGAGTAGGAGTGACTAGCGGGGGCTCTGAGGCCCAGTACTTC. Its translation: CASRVGVTSGGSEAQYF.

This clonotype has ten or more counts. The V and J genes are TRBV11-2 and TRBJ1-2; D uncertain. Germline-derived CDR1 and CDR2 are SGHAT and FQNNGV. CDR3 length: 14 residues. V lost 5 bases to trimming and J lost 2 bases, with 12 bases between them. In DNA, the CDR3 is TGTGCCAGCAGCCTCACCCGGACGAACTATGGCTACACCTTC. This sequence encodes CASSLTRTNYGYTF.

This clonotype has a handful of counts. The V and J genes are TRBV6-2 or TRBV6-3 and TRBJ1-1, with a weak D call TRBD1 (5 bases). Germline V lookup: CDR1 MNHEY, CDR2 SVGEGT. V gave up 5 bases and J gave up 6 bases, with 16 bases separating them. The CDR3 runs to 14 residues. CDR3 DNA: TGTGCCAGCAGTGTAGGGGTCCCACCTTCTGAAGCTTTCTTT. Protein product: CASSVGVPPSEAFF.

In its sample, this clonotype was seen many times. The chain joins TRBV4-1 to TRBJ1-5, with no clear D. The ends were cut back, 0 bases at V and 5 bases at J, with 8 bases in the middle. Per the germline V gene, CDR1 is MGHRA and CDR2 is YSYEKL. CDR3 size: 14 residues. As DNA, the CDR3 is TGCGCCAGCAGCCAAGAGCAAGGGTATCAGCCCCAGCATTTT. Protein: CASSQEQGYQPQHF.